These 10 T cell receptor beta chains share one sample of origin, sequenced in a study of CD8+ T cells in alopecia areata listed by TCRdb under 2018. The method was the immunoSEQ multiplex PCR assay. RNA was extracted from all samples and reverse transcribed into cDNA as template for TCR sequencing. TCRdb obtained this table from immuneACCESS and retained in-frame rearrangements with V and J assigned. These tables miss some clones; where compared with another copy, unresolved V genes account for less than half of the shortfall, and the remainder is unexplained. The table for this sample lists 250,000 or so clones, none of them counted only once. Approximately 1.2% of the sample rests with the top ten. Pooled mouse cutaneous lymph node cells were stained for CD4, CD8alpha, NKG2D, NKG2ACE and other markers and were then sorted on a BD Influx. Input material: CD4+ T cells sorted from a lymph node. All receptors derive from a C3H/HeJ mouse with alopecia areata. This strain is of MHC haplotype H2-k.

As for this clone: The junction shows a germline mismatch at one end, possibly a read error. The gene names given are mouse names. The sequenced fragment ends 3 residues before the CDR3 boundary, so the rest is inferred from the germline J gene. The chain has TRBV1 and TRBJ1-6; no firm D call. TRBJ1-6 is marked as an open reading frame, function uncertain. Germline loops: CDR1 NSQYPW, CDR2 LRSPGD (reference sequence). This CDR3 spans 8 amino acids. The DNA read from the CDR3 is TGTGTAAATTCGCCC. Protein sequence: CVNSP. The CDR3 in full is CVNSPLYF.

In the case of this clone: Gene names and germline match the mouse. The same CDR3 can be traced to other DNA sequences in this sample. The part of the CDR3 DNA that was read is TGCACCTGCAGTGCAGCTGGGGGGGGCTATGCT. Translated, it gives CTCSAAGGGYA. The full CDR3 is CTCSAAGGGYAEQFF. The rearrangement links TRBV1 to TRBJ2-1, with 9 bases that match TRBD2. The CDR3 end falls 4 residues outside the read, so it is completed with the germline J gene. The CDR3 is 15 residues long. Germline CDR1 is NSQYPW and CDR2 is LRSPGD (reference sequence). V was clipped by 1 base and J by 3 bases; unmatched bases: 1.

Concerning this clone itself: Here the gene names and germline are mouse. The CDR3 end lies 4 residues beyond the end of the read and is filled in from the germline J gene. Different DNA sequences within this sample yield the same CDR3. The genes are TRBV5 and TRBJ2-5, with 9 bases lining up with TRBD2. The length of the CDR3 is 15 residues. In germline, CDR1 is LGHNA, CDR2 YNLKQL (reference sequence). V trimming: 0 bases; J trimming: 3 bases; junction bases outside the gene matches: 1. The sequenced CDR3 bases are TGTGCCAGCAGCCAAGAGGGGACTGGGCAAGAC. It is translated as CASSQEGTGQD. The complete CDR3 sequence is CASSQEGTGQDTQYF.

A remark on this clone: The genes and germline here are from mouse. The read gets to within 4 residues of the CDR3 end, and the germline J gene fills in the rest. The chain couples TRBV13-1 to TRBJ1-2; 11 bases match TRBD1. This CDR3 is 16 amino acids long. V was clipped by 1 base and J by 0 bases; unmatched bases: 2. Germline assignment: CDR1 NSHNY and CDR2 SYGAGN. The CDR3 protein is CASSDRGQGANSDYTF. Incomplete CDR3 DNA: TGTGCCAGCAGTGATCGGGGACAGGGGGCAAACTCC.

Notes on this clone: The germline and genes are mouse ones. Read data end 4 residues before the CDR3 end; the end is taken from the germline J gene. The chain couples TRBV13-2 to TRBJ2-3, with 9 bases matching TRBD2. Losses at the gene ends were 0 bases for V and 1 base for J; bases not matched to a gene: 9. This CDR3 has 18 residues. Looked up from germline, CDR1 is NNHNN and CDR2 is SYGAGS (reference sequence). Partial CDR3 DNA: TGTGCCAGCGGTGATGCTCCCCGGACTGGGGTGGGTGCAGAA. It yields the protein CASGDAPRTGVGAE. Given in full, the CDR3 is CASGDAPRTGVGAETLYF.

This clone has a handful of counts. Gene names denote mouse genes. The read gets to within 4 residues of the CDR3 end, and the germline J gene fills in the rest. V is TRBV29 and J is TRBJ2-2; 8 bases line up with TRBD1. V gave up 0 bases and J gave up 4 bases; unmatched junction bases: 4. The CDR3 covers 16 residues. Germline V CDR1 and CDR2: MSHET, SYDVDS. This chain's CDR3 is CASSLSKTGATGQLYF. The covered CDR3 bases are TGTGCTAGCAGTTTATCAAAGACAGGGGCCACCGGG.

Regarding this clone: Here the gene names and germline are mouse. The sequenced fragment ends 4 residues before the CDR3 boundary, so the rest is inferred from the germline J gene. The chain employs TRBV13-2 and TRBJ2-5; TRBD2 is a possible D gene (6 bases). Germline loops: CDR1 NNHNN, CDR2 SYGAGS (reference sequence). Trimming shortened V by 1 base and J by 0 bases, and 15 bases separated the two germline ends. This CDR3 region has 17 residues. This chain's CDR3 is CASGDSRGDFNQDTQYF. The CDR3 DNA, read in part, is TGTGCCAGCGGTGATAGCCGGGGGGATTTTAACCAAGAC.

This clone was detected ten times or more. Mouse gene names apply. Read coverage stops 4 residues before the CDR3 terminus; the germline J gene supplies the remainder. The sample carries other DNA sequences with the same CDR3. The chain links TRBV17 to TRBJ2-1; TRBD2 aligns across 9 bases. CDR1 is MNHDT, CDR2 YYDKIL, per germline. The junction had 1 base not matched to a gene; V was cut back by 0 bases and J by 4 bases. The CDR3 has 15 amino acids. The DNA read from the CDR3 is TGTGCTAGCAGTAGAGATCTGGGGGGGTATGCT. This codes for CASSRDLGGYA. The entire CDR3 sequence reads CASSRDLGGYAEQFF. Drawing the rest from reference TRBV17 and TRBJ2-1, the complete variable domain is DTTVKQNPRYKLARVGKPVNLICSQTMNHDTMYWYQKKPNQAPKLLLFYYDKILNREADTFEKFQSSRPNNSFCSLYIGSAGLEYSAMYLCASSRDLGGYAEQFFGPGTRLTVL.

As to this clone: The genes and germline here are from mouse. The read finishes 4 residues shy of the CDR3 end, and the germline J gene is used to complete it. This sequence joins TRBV5 and TRBJ2-5; possible D gene TRBD2, 5 bases. Germline-derived CDR1 and CDR2 are LGHNA and YNLKQL (reference sequence). This CDR3 is built from 15 residues. The chain's CDR3 is CASSQDHLGLDTQYF. The covered CDR3 bases are TGTGCCAGCAGCCAAGATCACCTGGGTTTAGAC.

This clone was recorded a few times. The gene names here belong to mouse. The sequence runs out 3 residues before the end of the CDR3; the remainder is reconstructed from the germline J gene. The chain recombines TRBV13-2 with TRBJ1-6, with 10 bases fitting TRBD1. TRBJ1-6 is noted as an ORF with a role that remains uncertain. V gave up 3 bases and J gave up 5 bases; unmatched junction bases: 5. Per germline, CDR1 NNHNN and CDR2 SYGAGS (reference sequence). The CDR3 contains 16 residues. The CDR3 reads CASGGPGTGDNSPLYF. CDR3 DNA (partial): TGTGCCAGCGGTGGGCCCGGGACAGGGGATAATTCGCCC.